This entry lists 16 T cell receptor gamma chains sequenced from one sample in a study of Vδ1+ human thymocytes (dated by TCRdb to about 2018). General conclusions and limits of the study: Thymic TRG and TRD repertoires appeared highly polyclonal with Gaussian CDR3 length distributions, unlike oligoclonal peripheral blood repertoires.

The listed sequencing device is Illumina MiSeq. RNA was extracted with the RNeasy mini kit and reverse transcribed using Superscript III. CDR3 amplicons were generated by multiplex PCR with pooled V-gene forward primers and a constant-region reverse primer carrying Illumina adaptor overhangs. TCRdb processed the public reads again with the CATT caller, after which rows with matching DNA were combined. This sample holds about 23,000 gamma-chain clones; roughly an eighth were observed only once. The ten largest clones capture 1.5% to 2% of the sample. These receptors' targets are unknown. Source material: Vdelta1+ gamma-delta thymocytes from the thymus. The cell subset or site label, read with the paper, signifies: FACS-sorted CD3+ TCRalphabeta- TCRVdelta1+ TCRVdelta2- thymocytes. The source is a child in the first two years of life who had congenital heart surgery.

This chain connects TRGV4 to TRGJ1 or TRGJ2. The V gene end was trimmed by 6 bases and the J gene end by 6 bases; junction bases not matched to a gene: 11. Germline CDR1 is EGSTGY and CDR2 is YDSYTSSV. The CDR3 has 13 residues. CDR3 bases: TGTGCCACCTGGTTCACCGGCCGTTATAAGAAACTCTTT. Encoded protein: CATWFTGRYKKLF.

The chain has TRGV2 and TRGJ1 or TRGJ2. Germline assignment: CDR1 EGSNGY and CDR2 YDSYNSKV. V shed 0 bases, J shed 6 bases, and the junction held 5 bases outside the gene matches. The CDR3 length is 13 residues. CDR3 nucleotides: TGTGCCACCTGGGACGGGCTTGTTTATAAGAAACTCTTT. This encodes CATWDGLVYKKLF.

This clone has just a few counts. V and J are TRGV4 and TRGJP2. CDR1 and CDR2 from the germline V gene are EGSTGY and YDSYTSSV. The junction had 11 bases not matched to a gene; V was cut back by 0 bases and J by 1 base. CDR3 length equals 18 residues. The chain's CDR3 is CATWDGPKSPSSDWIKTF. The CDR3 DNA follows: TGTGCCACCTGGGATGGGCCGAAGTCTCCTAGTAGTGATTGGATCAAGACGTTT.

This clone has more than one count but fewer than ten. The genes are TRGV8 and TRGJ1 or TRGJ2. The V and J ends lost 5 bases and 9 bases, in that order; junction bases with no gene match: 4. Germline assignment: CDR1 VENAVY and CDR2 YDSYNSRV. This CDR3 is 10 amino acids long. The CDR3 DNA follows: TGTGCCACCTGGGCCATTAAGAAACTCTTT. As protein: CATWAIKKLF.

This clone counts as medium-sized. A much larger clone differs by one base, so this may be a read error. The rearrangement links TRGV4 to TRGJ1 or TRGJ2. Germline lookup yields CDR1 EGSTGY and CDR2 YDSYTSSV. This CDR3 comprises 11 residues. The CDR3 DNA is TGTGCCACCTGGAATGATTATAAGAAACTCTTT. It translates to CATWNDYKKLF.

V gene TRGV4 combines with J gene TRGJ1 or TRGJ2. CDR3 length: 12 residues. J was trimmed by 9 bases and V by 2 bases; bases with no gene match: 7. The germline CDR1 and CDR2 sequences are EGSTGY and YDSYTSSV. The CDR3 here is CATWDDPIKKLF. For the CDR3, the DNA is TGTGCCACCTGGGATGACCCGATTAAGAAACTCTTT.

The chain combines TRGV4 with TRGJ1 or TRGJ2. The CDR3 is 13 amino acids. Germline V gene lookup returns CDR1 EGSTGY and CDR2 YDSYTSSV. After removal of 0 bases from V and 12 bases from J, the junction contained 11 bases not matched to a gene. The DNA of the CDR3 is TGTGCCACCTGGGATGGGCTCCACGTGAGGAAACTCTTT. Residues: CATWDGLHVRKLF.

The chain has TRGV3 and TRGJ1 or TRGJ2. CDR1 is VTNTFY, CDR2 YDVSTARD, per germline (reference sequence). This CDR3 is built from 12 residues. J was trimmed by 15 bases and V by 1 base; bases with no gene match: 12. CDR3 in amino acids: CATWDSPFMGLF. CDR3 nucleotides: TGTGCCACCTGGGACAGCCCTTTTATGGGACTCTTT.

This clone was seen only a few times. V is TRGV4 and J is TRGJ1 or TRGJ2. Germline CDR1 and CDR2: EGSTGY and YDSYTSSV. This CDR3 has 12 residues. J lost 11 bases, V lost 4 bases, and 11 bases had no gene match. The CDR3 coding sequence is TGTGCCACCTGGGACATAAATGTCCAGAAACTCTTT. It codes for CATWDINVQKLF.

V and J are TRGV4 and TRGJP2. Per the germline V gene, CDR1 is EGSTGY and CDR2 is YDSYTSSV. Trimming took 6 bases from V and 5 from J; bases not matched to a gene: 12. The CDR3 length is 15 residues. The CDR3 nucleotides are TGTGCCACCTGGCGGGTTGGAAAAAGTGATTGGATCAAGACGTTT. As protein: CATWRVGKSDWIKTF.

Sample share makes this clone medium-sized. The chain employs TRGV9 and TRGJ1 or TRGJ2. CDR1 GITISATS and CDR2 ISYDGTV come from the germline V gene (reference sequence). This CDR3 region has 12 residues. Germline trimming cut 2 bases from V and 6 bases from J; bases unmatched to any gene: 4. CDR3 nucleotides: TGTGCCTTGTGGGAGGGATCTTATAAGAAACTCTTT. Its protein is CALWEGSYKKLF.

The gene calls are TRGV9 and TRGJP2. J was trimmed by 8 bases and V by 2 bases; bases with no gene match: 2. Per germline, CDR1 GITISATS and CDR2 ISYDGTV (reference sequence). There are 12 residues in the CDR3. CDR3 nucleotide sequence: TGTGCCTTGTGGGAGGACGATTGGATCAAGACGTTT. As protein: CALWEDDWIKTF.

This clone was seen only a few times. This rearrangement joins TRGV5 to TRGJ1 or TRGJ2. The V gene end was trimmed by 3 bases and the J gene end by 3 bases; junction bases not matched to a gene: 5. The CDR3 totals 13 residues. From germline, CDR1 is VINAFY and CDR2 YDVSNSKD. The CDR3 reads CATWDLAYYKKLF. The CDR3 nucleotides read TGTGCCACCTGGGACCTAGCTTATTATAAGAAACTCTTT.

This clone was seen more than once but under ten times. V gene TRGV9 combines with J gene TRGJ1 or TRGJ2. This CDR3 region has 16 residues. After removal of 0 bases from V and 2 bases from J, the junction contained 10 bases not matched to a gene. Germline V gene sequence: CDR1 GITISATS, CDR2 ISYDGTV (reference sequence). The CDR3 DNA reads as TGTGCCTTGTGGGAGGTGCTGGACGAAGATTATTATAAGAAACTCTTT. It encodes CALWEVLDEDYYKKLF.

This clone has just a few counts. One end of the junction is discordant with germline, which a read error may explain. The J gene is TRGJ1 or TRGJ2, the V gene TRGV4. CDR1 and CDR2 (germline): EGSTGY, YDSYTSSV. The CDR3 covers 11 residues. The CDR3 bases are TGTGCCACCTGGAATGGGCCGGGGAAACTCTTT. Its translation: CATWNGPGKLF.

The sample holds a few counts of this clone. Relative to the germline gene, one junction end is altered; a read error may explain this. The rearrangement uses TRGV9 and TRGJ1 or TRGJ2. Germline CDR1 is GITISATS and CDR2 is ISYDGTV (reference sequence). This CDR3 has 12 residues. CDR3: CALWEVGHKELF. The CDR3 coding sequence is TGTGCCTTGTGGGAGGTGGGTCATAAGGAACTCTTT.